A selection of T cell receptor beta chains follows, all from one sample in a study of ipilimumab plus nivolumab after autologous stem cell transplantation. Profiled with immunoSEQ multiplex PCR; TCRdb holds only in-frame clones, not every one. Among some 46,000 clones listed, 88% were seen once. The material was PBMCs, obtained in a trial of ipilimumab plus nivolumab as post-transplant consolidation. The source of these receptors is a male donor with multiple myeloma. Each CDR3 is given with its conserved first and last residue.

v_call: TRBV7-9
cdr3_aa: CASTTEVSGNTIYF

v_call: TRBV7-9
cdr3_aa: CASSYPPSGRGNNEQFF

v_call: TRBV4-2
cdr3_aa: CASSPRTSGESSYNEQFF

v_call: TRBV5-1
cdr3_aa: CASSLVSGTGFTYEQYF

v_call: TRBV5-1
cdr3_aa: CASSLVQGVETQYF

v_call: TRBV18
cdr3_aa: CASSPPGDRGEKLFF

v_call: TRBV27
cdr3_aa: CASSIGTGSYGYTF

v_call: TRBV6-4
cdr3_aa: CASSMTSGGGEDTQYF

v_call: TRBV30
cdr3_aa: CAWQGAGGYTF

v_call: TRBV11-2
cdr3_aa: CASSPSGQPIGQPQHF

v_call: TRBV5-1
cdr3_aa: CASSLGGEGQPQHF

v_call: TRBV7-3
cdr3_aa: CASSLSREDGYTF

v_call: TRBV28
cdr3_aa: CASSTPERPFQPQHF

v_call: TRBV28
cdr3_aa: CASSLGPGTGDYEQYF

v_call: TRBV19
cdr3_aa: CASSMALQLF

v_call: TRBV7-8
cdr3_aa: CATQAVAGAFF

v_call: TRBV2
cdr3_aa: CAREDGEMTYPEPNQPQHF

v_call: TRBV6-4
cdr3_aa: CASSDGTSTDTQYF

v_call: TRBV7-3
cdr3_aa: CASSSGPNSYGYTF

v_call: TRBV9
cdr3_aa: CASSVEGLGGKLFF

v_call: TRBV28
cdr3_aa: CASRPTGGAGELFF

v_call: TRBV2
cdr3_aa: CASLSMASGRENEQFF